This entry concerns a single TCR beta chain. TCRdb's copy holds only in-frame clones and misses some; the assay was immunoSEQ multiplex PCR. The repertoire holds approximately 210,000 clones, with under 90% as singletons. The sample is drawn from a study of blood T cell repertoires in COVID-19. From germline, CDR1 is SGHTA and CDR2 FQGNSA. Unmatched junction bases numbered 11, after V lost 5 bases and J lost 14 bases. The CDR3 runs 14 residues. The receptor was isolated from a woman aged 45-65 years with acute COVID-19. The sample comprised PBMCs or T cells enriched from blood (not recorded which). The rearrangement uses TRBV7-2 and TRBJ2-3, with 12 bases aligning to TRBD2. The CDR3 here is CASSQRTSGNLLYF. The CDR3 region has the DNA TGTGCCAGCAGCCAACGGACTAGCGGGAACCTGCTGTATTTT.